This entry describes one T cell receptor beta chain. The data originate from a study of blood T cell repertoires in COVID-19. About the research overall: PBMCs, B-cell-depleted T cells, or T cells were the source of the cDNA or gDNA that made up the material.

As processed by the authors: How many nucleated cells were present was estimated from reference gene primer amplification. This table comes from immunoSEQ multiplex PCR, and its TCRdb copy is limited to in-frame clones, with some not included. V, J and clone size are taken as reported in that table, and D and trimming were inferred from the DNA itself. This table has approximately 69,000 clones, 85% to 90% appearing once. CDR1 and CDR2 from the germline V gene are MNHEY and SMNVEV (reference sequence). V dropped 6 bases and J dropped 1; count of bases not matched to a gene: 7. The CDR3 is 15 residues long.

The sample taken for sequencing was peripheral blood. This TCR was sampled from a man aged 50 or older with acute or convalescent COVID-19. This chain uses TRBV27 with TRBJ1-1; 8 bases align to TRBD1. The CDR3 spells CASSQDRAPNTEAFF. CDR3 DNA: TGTGCCAGCAGCCAGGACAGGGCGCCGAACACTGAAGCTTTCTTT.